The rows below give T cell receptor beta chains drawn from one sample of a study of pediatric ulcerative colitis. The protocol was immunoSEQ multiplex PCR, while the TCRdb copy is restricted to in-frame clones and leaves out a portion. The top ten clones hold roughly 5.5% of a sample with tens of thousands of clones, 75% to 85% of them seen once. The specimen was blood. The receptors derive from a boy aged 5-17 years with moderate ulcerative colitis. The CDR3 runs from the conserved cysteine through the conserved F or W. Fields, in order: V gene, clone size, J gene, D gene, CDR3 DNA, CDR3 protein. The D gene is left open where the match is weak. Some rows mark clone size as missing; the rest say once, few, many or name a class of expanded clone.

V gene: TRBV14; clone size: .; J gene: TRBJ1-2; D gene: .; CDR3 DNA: TGTGCCAGCAGCCAAGTGGCCCACATCCGCGGCTACACCTTC; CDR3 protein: CASSQVAHIRGYTF
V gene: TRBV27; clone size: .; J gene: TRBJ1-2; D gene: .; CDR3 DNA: TGTGCCAGCAGTTCGGGCAGCGCATATGGCTACACCTTC; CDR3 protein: CASSSGSAYGYTF
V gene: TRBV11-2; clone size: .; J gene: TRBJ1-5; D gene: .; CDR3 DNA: TGTGCCAGCAGCCAAGGGGGGCTTAGCAATCAGCCCCAGCATTTT; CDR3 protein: CASSQGGLSNQPQHF
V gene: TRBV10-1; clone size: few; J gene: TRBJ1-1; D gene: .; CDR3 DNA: TGCGCCAGCAGTGAGGGGGGCAGTGAGGGTACTGAAGCTTTCTTT; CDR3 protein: CASSEGGSEGTEAFF
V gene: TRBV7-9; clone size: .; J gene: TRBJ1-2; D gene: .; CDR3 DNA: TGTGCCAGCAGCCAGGGGACATCCTCGGGGTACACCTTC; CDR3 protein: CASSQGTSSGYTF
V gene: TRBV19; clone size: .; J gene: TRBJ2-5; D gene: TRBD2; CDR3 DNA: TGTGCCAGTAGTATCGGACTAGCTCAAGAGACCCAGTACTTC; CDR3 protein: CASSIGLAQETQYF
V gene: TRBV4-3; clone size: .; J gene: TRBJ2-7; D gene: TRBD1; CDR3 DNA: TGCGCCAGCAGCCAAAACCGAGGCCCAGGGGGCAAGAACGAGCAGTACTTC; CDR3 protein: CASSQNRGPGGKNEQYF
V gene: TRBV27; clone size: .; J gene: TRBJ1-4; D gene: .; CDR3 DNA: TGTGCCAGCAGCCCCACCAGGGCGTCTAATGAAAAACTGTTTTTT; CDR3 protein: CASSPTRASNEKLFF
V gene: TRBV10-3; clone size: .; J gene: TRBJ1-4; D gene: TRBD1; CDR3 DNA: TGTGCCATCAGAAAGGACAGGGCGAATGAAAAACTGTTTTTT; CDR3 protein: CAIRKDRANEKLFF
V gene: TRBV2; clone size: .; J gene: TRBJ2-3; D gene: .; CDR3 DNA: TGTGCCAGCATAAGGAGGAGCACAGATACGCAGTATTTT; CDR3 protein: CASIRRSTDTQYF
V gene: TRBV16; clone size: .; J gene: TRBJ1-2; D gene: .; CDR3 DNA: TGTGCCAGCAGCCAATACACAGGGAAGGACGGCTACACCTTC; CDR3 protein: CASSQYTGKDGYTF
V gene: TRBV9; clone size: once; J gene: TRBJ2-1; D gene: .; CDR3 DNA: TGTGCCAGCAGCGATGACAATGAGCAGTTCTTC; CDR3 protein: CASSDDNEQFF
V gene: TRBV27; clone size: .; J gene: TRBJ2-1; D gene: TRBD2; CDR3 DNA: TGTGCCAGCAGTCTACTAGCGAGCTCCTACAATGAGCAGTTCTTC; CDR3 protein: CASSLLASSYNEQFF
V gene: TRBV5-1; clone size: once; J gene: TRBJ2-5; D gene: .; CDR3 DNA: TGCGCCAGCAGCTTGGAGGCAGGCTGGGAGACCCAGTACTTC; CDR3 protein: CASSLEAGWETQYF
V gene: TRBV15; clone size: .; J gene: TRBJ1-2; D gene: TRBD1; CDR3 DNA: TGTGCCACCAGTCAGGGGGGGATGGGGCAGGAGCTTAACTATGGCTACACCTTC; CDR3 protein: CATSQGGMGQELNYGYTF
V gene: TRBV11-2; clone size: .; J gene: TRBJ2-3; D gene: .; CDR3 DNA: TGTGCCAGCAGGCCAATTGGGGATACGCAGTATTTT; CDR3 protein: CASRPIGDTQYF
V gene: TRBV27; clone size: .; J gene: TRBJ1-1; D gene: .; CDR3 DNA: TGTGCCAGCAGTTTAAGGTGGGGAAATAGGAACACTGAAGCTTTCTTT; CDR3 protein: CASSLRWGNRNTEAFF
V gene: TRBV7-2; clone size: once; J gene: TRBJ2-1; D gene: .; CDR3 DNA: TGTGCCAGCAGCCCCGGGGACAATGAGCAGTTCTTC; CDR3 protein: CASSPGDNEQFF
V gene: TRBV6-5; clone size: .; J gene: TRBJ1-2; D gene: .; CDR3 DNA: TGTGCCAGCAGGCCCCGCCCCCCCCTAGGCTACACCTTC; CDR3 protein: CASRPRPPLGYTF
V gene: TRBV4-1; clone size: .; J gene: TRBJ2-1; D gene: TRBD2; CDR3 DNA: TGCGCCAGCAGCCAAGATAGGGTCCATAAAGCGGGGGTCAATGAGCAGTTCTTC; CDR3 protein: CASSQDRVHKAGVNEQFF
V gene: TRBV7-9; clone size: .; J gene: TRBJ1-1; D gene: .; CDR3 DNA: TGTGCCAGCAGCGAAGATACCCGGGTCTTGGACACTGAAGCTTTCTTT; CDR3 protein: CASSEDTRVLDTEAFF
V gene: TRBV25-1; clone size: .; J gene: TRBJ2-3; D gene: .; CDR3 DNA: TGTGCCAGCAGTAGTGCAGCGGTCTTCACAGATACGCAGTATTTT; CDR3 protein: CASSSAAVFTDTQYF
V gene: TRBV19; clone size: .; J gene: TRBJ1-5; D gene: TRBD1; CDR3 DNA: TGTGCCAGTAGTATTTTTCTGGACAGGGTCAATCAGCCCCAGCATTTT; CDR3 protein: CASSIFLDRVNQPQHF
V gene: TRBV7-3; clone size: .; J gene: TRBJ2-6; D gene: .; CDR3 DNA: TGTGCCAGCAGCTTACGCGCGAGCTCTGGGGCCAACGTCCTGACTTTC; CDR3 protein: CASSLRASSGANVLTF
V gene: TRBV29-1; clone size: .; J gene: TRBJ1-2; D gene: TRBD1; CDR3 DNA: TGCAGCGTCCATAGACAGGGTAGCGGCACCTTC; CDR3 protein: CSVHRQGSGTF
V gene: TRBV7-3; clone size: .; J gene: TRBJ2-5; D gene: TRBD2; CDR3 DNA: TGTGCCAGCAGCCCGGGACTAGGGGAGACCCAGTACTTC; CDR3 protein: CASSPGLGETQYF
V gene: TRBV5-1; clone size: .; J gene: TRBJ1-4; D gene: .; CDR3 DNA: TGCGCCAGCAGCTTGGGGGCAGGGGTTGAAAAACTGTTTTTT; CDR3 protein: CASSLGAGVEKLFF
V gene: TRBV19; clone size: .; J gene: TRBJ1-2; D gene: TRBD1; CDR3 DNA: TGTGCCACATCGCCGGGGACAGGGGCTAACTATGGCTACACCTTC; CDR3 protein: CATSPGTGANYGYTF
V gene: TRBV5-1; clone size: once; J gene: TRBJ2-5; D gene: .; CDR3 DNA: TGCGCCAGCAGCTTGAGCGGTCAAGAGACCCAGTACTTC; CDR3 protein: CASSLSGQETQYF
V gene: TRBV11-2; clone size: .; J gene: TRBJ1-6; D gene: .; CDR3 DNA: TGTGCCAGCAGCCGACAGCCTTCTCTGCCCCTCCACTTT; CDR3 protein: CASSRQPSLPLHF
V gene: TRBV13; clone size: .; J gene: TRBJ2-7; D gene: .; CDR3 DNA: TGTGCCAGCAGTAGGGCCCCCAGCCCAATAGAGCAGTACTTC; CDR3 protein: CASSRAPSPIEQYF
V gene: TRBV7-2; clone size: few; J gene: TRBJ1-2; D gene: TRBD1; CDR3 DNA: TGTGCCAGCAGCTCCGACAGGGTGAGCGGCTACACCTTC; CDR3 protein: CASSSDRVSGYTF